This T cell receptor (beta chain) emerged from a study of cytomegalovirus exposure and HLA in healthy donors. At the level of the study: Most donors, 70% to 85% of some 400 genotyped, fell in the Caucasian-associated ancestry cluster. Overall study results and limits: It was only CMV serostatus that was available as immune exposure information. Analysis was performed later, and it showed HLA-associated TCR beta chains to be more clonally expanded than equally common others.

The PCR used 60 Vbeta and 13 Jbeta primers. Original analysis: Approximately 11 million shared chains were among the approximately 80 million unique TCR beta chains that a later analysis counted. Libraries were prepared by immunoSEQ multiplex PCR; TCRdb keeps only in-frame clonotypes and omits some of them. The V and J calls and clone size come from that table; D and trimming were worked out from the DNA. The data contain about 200,000 clones, around 80% of them singletons. Regarding this clone: Antigen: not known.

The V gene end was trimmed by 5 bases and the J gene end by 1 base; junction bases not matched to a gene: 5. The CDR3 loop spans 14 amino acids. CDR1 and CDR2 from the germline V gene are MNHNS and SASEGT. The clonotype originates from a man in his fifties in good health and CMV-seronegative. The sequencing sample was made of PBMCs. The genes are TRBV6-1 and TRBJ2-7; TRBD1 matches at 7 bases. The CDR3, as DNA: TGTGCCAGCAGTTTGGGACAGCCTTCCTACGAGCAGTACTTC. It codes for CASSLGQPSYEQYF.